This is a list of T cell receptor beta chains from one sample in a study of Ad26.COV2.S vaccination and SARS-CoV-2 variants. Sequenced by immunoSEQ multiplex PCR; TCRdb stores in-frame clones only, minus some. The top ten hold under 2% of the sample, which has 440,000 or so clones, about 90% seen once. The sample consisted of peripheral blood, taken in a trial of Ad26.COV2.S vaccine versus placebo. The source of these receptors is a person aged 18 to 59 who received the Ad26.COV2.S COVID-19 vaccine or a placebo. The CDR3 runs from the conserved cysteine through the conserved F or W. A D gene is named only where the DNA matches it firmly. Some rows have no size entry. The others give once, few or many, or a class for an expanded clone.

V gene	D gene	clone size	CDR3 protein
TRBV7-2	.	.	CASSLLLFGTDTQYF
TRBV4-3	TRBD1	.	CASSQIGQGSGELFF
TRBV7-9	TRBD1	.	CASSLTGAEAFF
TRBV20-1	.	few	CSAYTRYEQFF
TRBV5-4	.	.	CASSFGGGGYNSPLHF
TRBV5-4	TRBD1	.	CASSPRTGGEKLFF
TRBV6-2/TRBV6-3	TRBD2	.	CASSYSRGSYEYEQYF
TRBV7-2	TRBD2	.	CASSLADGLAGGIYNEQFF
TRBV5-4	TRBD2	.	CASSFLGLAGALYNEQFF
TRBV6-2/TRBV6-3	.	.	CASSRLFNEQFF
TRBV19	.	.	CASTLTGVAKNIQYF
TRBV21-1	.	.	CASNPYRGSYNEQFF
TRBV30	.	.	CAWRFIGSDTQYF
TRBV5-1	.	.	CASSLRRTATRRWYTGELFF
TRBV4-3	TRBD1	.	CASSQSRRGLTNEKLFF
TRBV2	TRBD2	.	CASRGGLAFKIFGTDTQYF
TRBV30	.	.	CAWRTDRTGEGYTF
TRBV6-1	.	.	CASSEGWGPTGELFF
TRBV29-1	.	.	CSVDDFRGSRTDTQYF
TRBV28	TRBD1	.	CASSFSDRVFSEAFF
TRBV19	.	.	CASSGANNSPLHF
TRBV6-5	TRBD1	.	CASSSKGQGVTEAFF
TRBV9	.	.	CASSVGLKMVETQYF
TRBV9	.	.	CASSVGTAGHGYTF
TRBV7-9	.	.	CASSLVAVGETQYF
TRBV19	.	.	CASQLGDTQYF
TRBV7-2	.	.	CASSPRRMVETQYF
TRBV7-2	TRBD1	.	CASSLGLALTGGITDTQYF